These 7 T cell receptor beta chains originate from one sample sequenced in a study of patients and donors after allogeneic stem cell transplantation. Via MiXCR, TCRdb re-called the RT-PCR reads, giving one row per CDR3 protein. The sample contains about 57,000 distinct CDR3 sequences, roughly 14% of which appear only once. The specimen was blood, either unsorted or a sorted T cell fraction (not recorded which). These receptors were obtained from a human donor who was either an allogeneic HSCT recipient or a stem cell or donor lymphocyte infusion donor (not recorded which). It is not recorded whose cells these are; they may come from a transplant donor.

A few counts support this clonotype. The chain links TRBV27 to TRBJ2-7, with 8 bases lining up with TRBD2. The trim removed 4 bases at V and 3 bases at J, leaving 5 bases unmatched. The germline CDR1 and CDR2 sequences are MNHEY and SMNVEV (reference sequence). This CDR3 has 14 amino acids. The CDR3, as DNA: TGTGCCAGCAGTTCAAGCGGGGGCGGCTACGAGCAGTACTTC. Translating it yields CASSSSGGGYEQYF.

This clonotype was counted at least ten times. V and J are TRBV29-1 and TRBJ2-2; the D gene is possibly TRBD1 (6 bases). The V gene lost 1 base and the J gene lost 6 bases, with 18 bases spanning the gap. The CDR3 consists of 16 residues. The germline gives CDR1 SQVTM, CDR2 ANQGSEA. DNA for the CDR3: TGCAGCGTTGAAGTTTCTACAAGGCAGGGGCCCGGGGAGCTGTTTTTT. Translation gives CSVEVSTRQGPGELFF.

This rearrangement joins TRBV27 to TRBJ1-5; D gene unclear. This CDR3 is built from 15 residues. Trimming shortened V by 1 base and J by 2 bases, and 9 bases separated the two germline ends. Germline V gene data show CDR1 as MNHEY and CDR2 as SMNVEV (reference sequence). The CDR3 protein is CASSLLAGGNQPQHF. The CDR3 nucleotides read TGTGCCAGCAGTTTATTGGCCGGGGGCAATCAGCCCCAGCATTTT.

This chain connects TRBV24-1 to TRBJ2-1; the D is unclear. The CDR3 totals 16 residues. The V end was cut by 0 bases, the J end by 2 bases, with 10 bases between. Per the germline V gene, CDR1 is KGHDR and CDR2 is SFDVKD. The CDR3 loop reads CATSDLRDGPYNEQFF. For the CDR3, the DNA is TGTGCCACCAGTGATTTGCGAGACGGACCCTACAATGAGCAGTTCTTC.

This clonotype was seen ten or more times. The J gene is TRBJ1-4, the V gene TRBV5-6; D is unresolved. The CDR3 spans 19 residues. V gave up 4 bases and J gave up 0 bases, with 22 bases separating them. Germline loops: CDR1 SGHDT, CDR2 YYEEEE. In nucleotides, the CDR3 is TGTGCCAGCAGCCTGGGTGTGGCAGGCGCGAACGCAACTAATGAAAAACTGTTTTTT. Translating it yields CASSLGVAGANATNEKLFF.

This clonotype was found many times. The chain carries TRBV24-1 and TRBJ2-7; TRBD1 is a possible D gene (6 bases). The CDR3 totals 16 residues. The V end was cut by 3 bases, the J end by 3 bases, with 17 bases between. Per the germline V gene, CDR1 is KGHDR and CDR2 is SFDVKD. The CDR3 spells CATSDGKRQAIYEQYF. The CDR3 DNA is TGTGCCACCAGTGATGGTAAGAGACAGGCCATCTACGAGCAGTACTTC.

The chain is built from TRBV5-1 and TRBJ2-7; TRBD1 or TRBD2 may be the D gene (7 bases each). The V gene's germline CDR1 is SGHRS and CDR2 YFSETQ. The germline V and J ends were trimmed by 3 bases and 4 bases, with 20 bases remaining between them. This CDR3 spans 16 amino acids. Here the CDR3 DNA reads TGCGCCAGCAGCTCCCGAGCGGGACAGTTACCTTACGAGCAGTACTTC. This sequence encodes CASSSRAGQLPYEQYF.